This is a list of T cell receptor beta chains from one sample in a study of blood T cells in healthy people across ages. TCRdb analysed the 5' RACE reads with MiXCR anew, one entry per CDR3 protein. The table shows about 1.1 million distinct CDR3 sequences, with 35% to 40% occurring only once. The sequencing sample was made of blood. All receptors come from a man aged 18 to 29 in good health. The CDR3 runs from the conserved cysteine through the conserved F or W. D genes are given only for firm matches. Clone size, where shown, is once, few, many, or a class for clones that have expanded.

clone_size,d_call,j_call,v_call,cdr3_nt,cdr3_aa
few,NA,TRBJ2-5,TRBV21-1,TGTGCCAGCAGCCTACACACTAAAGAGACCCAGTACTTC,CASSLHTKETQYF
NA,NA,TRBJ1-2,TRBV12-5,TGTGCTAGTGGTTGGCCTTATGGCTACACCTTC,CASGWPYGYTF
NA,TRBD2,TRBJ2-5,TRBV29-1,TGCAGCGTGGGATCTAGCGGTGGAGAGGCCCAGTACTTC,CSVGSSGGEAQYF
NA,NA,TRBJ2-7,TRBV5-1,TGCGCCAGCAGCGGAGGGGACTTAGCCTACGAGCAGTACTTC,CASSGGDLAYEQYF
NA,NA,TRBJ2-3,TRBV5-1,TGCGCCGGCGGTAGGGGCGAGAGCACAGGTACGCAGTATTTT,CAGGRGESTGTQYF
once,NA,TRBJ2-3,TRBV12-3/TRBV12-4,TGTGCCAGCAGTTCCGAACAGTTAGACAAGTTCACAGATACGCAGTATTTT,CASSSEQLDKFTDTQYF
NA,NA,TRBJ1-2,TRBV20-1,TGCAGTGCTAGACCCACCGGGGGCTATGGCTACACCTTC,CSARPTGGYGYTF
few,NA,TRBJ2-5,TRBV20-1,TGCAGTGCCACACCGGGACTCGAAGAGACCCAGTACTTC,CSATPGLEETQYF
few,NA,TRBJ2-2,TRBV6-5,TGTGCCAGCAGTTACGGGGTGAACACCGGGGAGCTGTTTTTT,CASSYGVNTGELFF
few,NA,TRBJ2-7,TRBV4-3,TGCGCCAGCAGCCAAGATCCATCCGAGCAGTACTTC,CASSQDPSEQYF
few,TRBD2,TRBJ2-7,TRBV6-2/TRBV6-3,TGTGCCAGCAGTGACCCCGCGGGGGGCCACGAGCAGTACTTC,CASSDPAGGHEQYF
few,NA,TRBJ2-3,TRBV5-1,TGCGCCAGCAGCTTGGCCATTGACACAGATACGCAGTATTTT,CASSLAIDTDTQYF
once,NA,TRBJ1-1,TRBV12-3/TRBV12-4,TGTGCCAGCAGCGCACAGGCGACCAGCACTGAAGCTTTCTTT,CASSAQATSTEAFF
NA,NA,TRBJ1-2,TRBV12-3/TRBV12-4,TGTGCCAGCAGTTTAGATTTGGACAGTAACTATGGCTACACCTTC,CASSLDLDSNYGYTF
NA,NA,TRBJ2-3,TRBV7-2,TGTGCCAGCAGCTTATTAATTGGAACAGCCTCTTGCACAGATACGCAGTATTTT,CASSLLIGTASCTDTQYF
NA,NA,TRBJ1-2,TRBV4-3,TGCGCCAGCAGCCAAGAGGTCAGAGACTATGGCTACACCTTC,CASSQEVRDYGYTF
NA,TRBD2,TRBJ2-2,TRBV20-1,TGCAGTGCTAGAAGTCCCCTAGCGGGGGGCGCGAGCACCGGGGAGCTGTTTTTT,CSARSPLAGGASTGELFF
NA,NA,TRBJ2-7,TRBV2,TGTGCCAGCAACGGGGGAACCTACAATGAGCAGTACTTC,CASNGGTYNEQYF